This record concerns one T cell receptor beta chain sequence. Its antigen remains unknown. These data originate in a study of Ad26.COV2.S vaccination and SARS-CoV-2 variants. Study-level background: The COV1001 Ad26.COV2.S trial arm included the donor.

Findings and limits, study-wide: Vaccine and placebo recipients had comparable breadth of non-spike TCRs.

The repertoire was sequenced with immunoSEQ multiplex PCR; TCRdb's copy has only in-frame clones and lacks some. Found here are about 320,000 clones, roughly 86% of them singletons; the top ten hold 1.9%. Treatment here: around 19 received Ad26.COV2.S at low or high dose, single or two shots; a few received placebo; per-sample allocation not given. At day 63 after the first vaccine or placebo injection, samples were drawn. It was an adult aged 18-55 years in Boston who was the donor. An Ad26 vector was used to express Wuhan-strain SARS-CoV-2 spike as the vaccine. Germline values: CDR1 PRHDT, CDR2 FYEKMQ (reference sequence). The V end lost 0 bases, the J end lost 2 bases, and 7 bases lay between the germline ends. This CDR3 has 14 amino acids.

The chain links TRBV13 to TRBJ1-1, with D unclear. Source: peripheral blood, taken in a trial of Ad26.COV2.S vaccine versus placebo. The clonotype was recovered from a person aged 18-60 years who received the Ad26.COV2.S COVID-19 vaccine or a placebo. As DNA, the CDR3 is TGTGCCAGCAGCTTAGGGTTCCGTAACACTGAAGCTTTCTTT. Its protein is CASSLGFRNTEAFF.